The T cell receptor (beta chain) under discussion was sequenced for a study of response to subunit inactivated influenza vaccine. Whole-study results and caveats: With each seasonal influenza vaccination, the authors suggested, few new T cells are recruited.

MiXCR was run by TCRdb on the RT-PCR reads, yielding one entry per CDR3 protein. The profile shows about 650,000 distinct CDR3 sequences, 15% to 19% of them singletons. V was trimmed by 6 bases and J by 3 bases, leaving 12 bases between them. In germline, CDR1 is SNHLY, CDR2 FYNNEI. The CDR3 is 14 amino acids. This clonotype came up a few times. The antigen is unknown. This clonotype originated in a man aged 50 or older who received an inactivated influenza vaccine. The input for sequencing was PBMCs from blood, taken approximately 12 days after vaccination. The chain combines TRBV2 with TRBJ1-5, with a tentative D call TRBD1 (6 bases). The CDR3 protein is CASRGGAVNQPQHF. CDR3 DNA sequence: TGTGCCAGCAGGGGGGGGGCAGTCAATCAGCCCCAGCATTTT.